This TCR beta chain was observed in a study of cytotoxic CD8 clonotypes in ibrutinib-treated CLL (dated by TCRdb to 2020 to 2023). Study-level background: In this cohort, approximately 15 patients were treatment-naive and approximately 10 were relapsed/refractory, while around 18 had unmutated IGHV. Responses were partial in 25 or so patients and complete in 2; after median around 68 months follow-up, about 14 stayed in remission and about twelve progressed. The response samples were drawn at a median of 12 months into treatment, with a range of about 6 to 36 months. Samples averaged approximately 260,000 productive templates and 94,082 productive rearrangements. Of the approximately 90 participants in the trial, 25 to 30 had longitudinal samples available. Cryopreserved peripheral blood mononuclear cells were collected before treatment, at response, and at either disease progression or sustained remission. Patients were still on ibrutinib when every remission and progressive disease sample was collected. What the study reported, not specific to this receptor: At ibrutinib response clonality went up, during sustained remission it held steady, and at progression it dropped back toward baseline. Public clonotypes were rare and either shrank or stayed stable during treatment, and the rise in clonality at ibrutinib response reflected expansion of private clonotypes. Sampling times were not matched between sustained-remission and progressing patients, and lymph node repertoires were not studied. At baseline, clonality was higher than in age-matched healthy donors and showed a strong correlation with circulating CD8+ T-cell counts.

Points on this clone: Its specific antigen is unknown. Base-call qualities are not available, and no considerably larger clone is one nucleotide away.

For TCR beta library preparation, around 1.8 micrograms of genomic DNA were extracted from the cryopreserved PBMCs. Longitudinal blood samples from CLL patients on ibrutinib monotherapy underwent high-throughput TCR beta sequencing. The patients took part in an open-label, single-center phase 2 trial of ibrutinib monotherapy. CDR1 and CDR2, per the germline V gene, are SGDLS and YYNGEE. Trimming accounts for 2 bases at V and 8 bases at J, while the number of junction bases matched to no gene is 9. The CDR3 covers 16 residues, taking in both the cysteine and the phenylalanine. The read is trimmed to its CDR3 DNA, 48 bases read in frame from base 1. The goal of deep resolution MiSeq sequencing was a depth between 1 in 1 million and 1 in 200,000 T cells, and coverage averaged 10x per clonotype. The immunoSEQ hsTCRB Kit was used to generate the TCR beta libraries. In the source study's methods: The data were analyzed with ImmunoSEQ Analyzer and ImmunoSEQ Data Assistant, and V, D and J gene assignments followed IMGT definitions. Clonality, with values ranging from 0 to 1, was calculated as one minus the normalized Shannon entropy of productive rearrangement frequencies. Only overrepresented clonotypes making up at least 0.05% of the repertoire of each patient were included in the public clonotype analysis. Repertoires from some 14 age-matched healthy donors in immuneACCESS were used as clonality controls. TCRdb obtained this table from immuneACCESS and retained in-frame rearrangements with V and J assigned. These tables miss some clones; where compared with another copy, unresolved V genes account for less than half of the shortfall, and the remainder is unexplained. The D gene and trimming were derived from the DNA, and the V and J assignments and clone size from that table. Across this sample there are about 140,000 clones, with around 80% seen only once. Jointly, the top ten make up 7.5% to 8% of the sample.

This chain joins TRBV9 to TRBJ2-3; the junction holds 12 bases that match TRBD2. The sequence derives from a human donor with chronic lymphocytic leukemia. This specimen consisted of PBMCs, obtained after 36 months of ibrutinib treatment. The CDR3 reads CASSVNLAGGRVTQYF. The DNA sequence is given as TGTGCCAGCAGCGTGAATCTAGCGGGAGGGCGGGTTACGCAGTATTTT.